Below, one T cell receptor (beta chain) is given with its context. This clonotype came up a few times. Its antigen remains unidentified. Base qualities are missing; no much larger clone stands one base away. Every donor was a healthy Caucasian. The twin cohort comprised three pairs of female monozygotic twins, all aged roughly 18 to 30 years. Positive isolation kits from Invitrogen were used to isolate the CD4+ and CD8+ T cell populations. The data originate from a study of identical twins (TCRdb year 2016). Concerning the study at large: The study deep-sequenced TCR alpha and beta repertoires from monozygotic twins, unrelated adults of various ages and cord blood to test whether fetal clonotypes persist. To rule out contamination, replicate twin experiments were performed at different times with different library preparation protocols.

Inclusive of the bounding cysteine and phenylalanine, the CDR3 is 17 residues long. The CDR3 DNA has 51 bases and is translated from base 1. Trimmed from V: 4 bases; trimmed from J: 4 bases; junction bases lacking a gene match: 10. CDR1 and CDR2 (LGHDT, YNNKEL) derive from the germline V gene (reference sequence). The library was built by means of 5' RACE. TCRdb names Illumina HiSeq 2000 as the instrument used. A universal primer binding site was added through template switching, and the final cDNA carried a unique molecular identifier so that TCR cDNA molecules could be counted accurately. First-strand cDNA for TCR alpha and beta chains was synthesized from specific primers in the conserved constant-segment region. To control for contamination, each cDNA library was double barcoded with a SMART-Mk sample barcode plus Illumina barcodes. Two successive PCR steps introduced TruSeq adapter sequences along with Illumina sample barcodes. Sequencing of the TCR alpha and beta cDNA libraries was done on the Illumina HiSeq platform using custom primers. Per the authors' processing: Unique molecular identifiers were extracted from raw reads with MiGEC, and CDR3 positions were determined with MiXCR. For each individual, recombination models were inferred using an EM algorithm with the repgenHMM and IGoR tools. The analysis of shared clonotypes was done with the tcR package in R, with sharing normalized by the product of cloneset sizes. To study raw recombination free of thymic and clonal selection effects, out-of-frame nonproductive sequences were analyzed. TCRdb's own reprocessing of the public reads used fastp at Q25 and MiXCR and kept productive beta chains. Rows with a matching CDR3 protein are joined into one entry that keeps the most common DNA and genes. None of the V and J calls come from the authors' own analysis; TCRdb made them. The sample table contains roughly 260,000 distinct CDR3 sequences; only one count was recorded for 6% to 8.5% of them. The top ten clonotypes cover over 5% of the sample.

The paper's findings and limits, for the study overall: Zero-insertion analyses could be partly confounded by invariant T cells such as MAIT and iNKT, though diverse VJ usage argued against such confounding for most clonotypes. Conclusions relied on cross-sectional statistical analysis, since the same donors could not be followed over many years. Abundant cord blood beta clonotypes had fewer insertions, young adult naive repertoires showed a similar but weaker trend, and memory repertoires showed no such trend. In monozygotic twins, recombination models systematically underestimated out-of-frame TCR alpha sharing, but the models matched the sharing seen between unrelated individuals. In beta out-of-frame sequences, excess twin sharing was weaker, because having fewer shared sequences lowered the signal-to-noise ratio. Compared with coincidental sharing between unrelated individuals, out-of-frame TCR alpha sequences shared between twins showed an excess of sequences with low generation probability.

The data also belong to a second study, concerning yellow fever vaccine responses in identical twins. The second study also describes: The T cell response to vaccination in identical twins was reported by the authors to appear partly convergent and partly personalized. Focusing on identical twins, the study followed the T cell clones that responded to the vaccine, and did so with precision.

This receptor was identified in a young woman in good health. This chain joins TRBV3-1 to TRBJ2-1; TRBD2 fits 10 bases in the junction. Input material: CD8+ T cells sorted from blood. The nucleotide sequence reads as follows: TGTGCCAGCAGCCCCGGGATATTAGCGGGGGGTTACAATGAGCAGTTCTTC. Translated, it gives CASSPGILAGGYNEQFF.